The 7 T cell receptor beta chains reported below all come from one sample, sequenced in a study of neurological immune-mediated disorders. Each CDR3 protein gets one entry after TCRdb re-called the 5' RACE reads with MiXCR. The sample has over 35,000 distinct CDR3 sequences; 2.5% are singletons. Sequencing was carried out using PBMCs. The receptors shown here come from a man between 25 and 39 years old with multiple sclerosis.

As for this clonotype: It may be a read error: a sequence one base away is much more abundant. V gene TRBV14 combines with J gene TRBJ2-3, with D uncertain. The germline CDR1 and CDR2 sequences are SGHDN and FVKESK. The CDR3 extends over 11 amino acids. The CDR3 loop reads CASSHADKQYF. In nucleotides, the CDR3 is TGTGCCAGCAGCCACGCAGATAAGCAGTATTTT.

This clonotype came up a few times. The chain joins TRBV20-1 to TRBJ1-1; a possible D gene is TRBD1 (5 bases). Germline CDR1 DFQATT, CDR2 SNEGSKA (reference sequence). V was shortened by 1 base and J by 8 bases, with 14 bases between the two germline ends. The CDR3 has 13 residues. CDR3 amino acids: CSARGPRGLEAFF. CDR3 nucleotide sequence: TGCAGTGCTAGAGGCCCTCGGGGCCTCGAAGCTTTCTTT.

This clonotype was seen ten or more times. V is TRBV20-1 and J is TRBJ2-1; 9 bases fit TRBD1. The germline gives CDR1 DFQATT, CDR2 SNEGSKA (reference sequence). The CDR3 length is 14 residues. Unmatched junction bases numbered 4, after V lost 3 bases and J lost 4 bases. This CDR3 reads CSASPGTGYNEQFF. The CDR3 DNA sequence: TGCAGTGCTAGTCCCGGGACAGGGTACAATGAGCAGTTCTTC.

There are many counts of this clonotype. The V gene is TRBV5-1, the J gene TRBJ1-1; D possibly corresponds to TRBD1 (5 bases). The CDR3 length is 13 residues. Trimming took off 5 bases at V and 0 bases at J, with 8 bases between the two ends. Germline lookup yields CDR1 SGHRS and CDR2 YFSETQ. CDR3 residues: CASRRDLNTEAFF. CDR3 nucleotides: TGCGCCAGCAGGCGGGACCTGAACACTGAAGCTTTCTTT.

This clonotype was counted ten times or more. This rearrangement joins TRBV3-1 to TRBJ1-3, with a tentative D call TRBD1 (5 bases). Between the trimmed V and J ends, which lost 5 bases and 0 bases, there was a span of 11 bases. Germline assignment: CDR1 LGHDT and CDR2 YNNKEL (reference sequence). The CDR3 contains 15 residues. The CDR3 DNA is TGTGCCAGCAGCTGGGACGGGTCCTCTGGAAACACCATATATTTT. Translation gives CASSWDGSSGNTIYF.

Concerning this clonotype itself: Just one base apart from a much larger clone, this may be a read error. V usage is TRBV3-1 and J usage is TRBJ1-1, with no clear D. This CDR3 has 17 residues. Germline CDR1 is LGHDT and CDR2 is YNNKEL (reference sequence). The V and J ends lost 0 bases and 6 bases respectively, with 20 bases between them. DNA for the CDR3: TGTGCCAGCAGCCAAGAGGTTCTTAGGAACCCCCGGGCTGAAGCTTTCTTT. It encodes CASSQEVLRNPRAEAFF.

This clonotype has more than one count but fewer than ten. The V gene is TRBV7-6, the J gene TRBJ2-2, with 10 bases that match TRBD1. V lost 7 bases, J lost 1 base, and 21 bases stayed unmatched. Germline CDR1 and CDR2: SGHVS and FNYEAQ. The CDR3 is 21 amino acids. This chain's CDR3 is CASTKVGAGTGAPWNTGELFF. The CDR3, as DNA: TGTGCCAGCACCAAAGTGGGTGCCGGGACAGGGGCACCATGGAACACCGGGGAGCTGTTTTTT.